This T cell receptor beta chain was recorded in a study of cytomegalovirus exposure and HLA in healthy donors. Germline V CDR1 and CDR2: MNHEY, SMNVEV (reference sequence). Deletions cut 3 bases from V and 4 bases from J, with 8 bases between. This CDR3 comprises 13 residues. The PCR had 60 Vbeta and 13 Jbeta primers. Assay used: immunoSEQ multiplex PCR; TCRdb lists only in-frame clones, some missing. The sample has about 120,000 clones; about 79% are singletons. This clone was picked up a small number of times. This chain joins TRBV27 and TRBJ2-3, with D possibly matching TRBD2 (5 bases). The receptor comes from a man younger than 40 in good health and CMV-seropositive. The sample was PBMCs. CDR3 bases: TGTGCCAGCAGTTTTCACGGGGCAGATACGCAGTATTTT. Translating gives CASSFHGADTQYF.